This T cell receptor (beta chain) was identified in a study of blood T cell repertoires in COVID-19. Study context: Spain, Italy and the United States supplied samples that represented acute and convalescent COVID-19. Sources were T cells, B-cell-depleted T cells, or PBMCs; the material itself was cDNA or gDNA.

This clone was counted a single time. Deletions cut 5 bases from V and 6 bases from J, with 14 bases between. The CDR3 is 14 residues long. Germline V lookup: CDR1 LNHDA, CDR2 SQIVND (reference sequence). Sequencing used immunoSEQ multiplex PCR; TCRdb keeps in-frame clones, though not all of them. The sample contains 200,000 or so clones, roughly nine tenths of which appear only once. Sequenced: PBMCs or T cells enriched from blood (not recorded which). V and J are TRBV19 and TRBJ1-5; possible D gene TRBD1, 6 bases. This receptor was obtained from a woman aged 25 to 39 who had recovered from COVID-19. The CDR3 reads CASSSSRGSQPQHF. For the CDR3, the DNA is TGTGCCAGTAGTTCTTCCAGGGGTTCTCAGCCCCAGCATTTT.